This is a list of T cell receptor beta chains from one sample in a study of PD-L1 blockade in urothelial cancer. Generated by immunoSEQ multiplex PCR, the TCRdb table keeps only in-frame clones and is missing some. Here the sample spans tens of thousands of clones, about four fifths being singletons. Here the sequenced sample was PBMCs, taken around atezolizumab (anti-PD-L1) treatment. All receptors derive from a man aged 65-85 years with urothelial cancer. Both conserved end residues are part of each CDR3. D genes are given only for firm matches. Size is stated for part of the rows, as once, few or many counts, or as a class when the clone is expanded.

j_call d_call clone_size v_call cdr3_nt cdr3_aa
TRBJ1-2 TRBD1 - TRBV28 TGTGCCAGCAGTTTAAGGGACAGGGGTAGAGGCTACACCTTC CASSLRDRGRGYTF
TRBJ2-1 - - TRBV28 TGTGCCAGCGGCTCTTCCCGGAGAAATGAGCAGTTCTTC CASGSSRRNEQFF
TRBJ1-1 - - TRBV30 TGTGCCGCTAGGACAGATCATTTTTCGAACACTGAAGCTTTCTTT CAARTDHFSNTEAFF
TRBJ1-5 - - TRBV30 TGTGCCTGGAGTGTATCTCGAACCCGGACCACCGAGGGTCAGCCCCAGCATTTT CAWSVSRTRTTEGQPQHF
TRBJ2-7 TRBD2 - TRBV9 TGTGCCAGCAGCGCCCGGAGTAGCGGGGGGAGAAACGAGCAGTACTTC CASSARSSGGRNEQYF
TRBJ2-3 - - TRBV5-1 TGCGCCAGCAGCTTAGTTCAGGGCTCAACAGATACGCAGTATTTT CASSLVQGSTDTQYF
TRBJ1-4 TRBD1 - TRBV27 TGTGCCAGCAGAACTCGGACAGGGGCGGGAGTGAGTAATGAAAAACTGTTTTTT CASRTRTGAGVSNEKLFF
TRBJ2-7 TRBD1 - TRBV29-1 TGCAGCGTCCGGGACAGGGGGGTTACCTACGAGCAGTACTTC CSVRDRGVTYEQYF
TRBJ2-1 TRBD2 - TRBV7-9 TGTGCCAGCAGCTTAGAGGCGGGGGGGCCGGGGAATGAGCAGTTCTTC CASSLEAGGPGNEQFF
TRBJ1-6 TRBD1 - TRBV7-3 TGTGCCAGCAGCTTAACGGGGACAGGGGGCAATTCACCCCTCCACTTT CASSLTGTGGNSPLHF
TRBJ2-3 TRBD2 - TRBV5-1 TGCGCCAGCAGCTTGGGAGCGGGAGGCAGCACAGATACGCAGTATTTT CASSLGAGGSTDTQYF
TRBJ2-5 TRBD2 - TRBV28 TGTGCCAGCAGCCCCGGACTAGCGGGAGCGTCTGCCCAAGAGACCCAGTACTTC CASSPGLAGASAQETQYF
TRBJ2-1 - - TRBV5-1 TGCGCCAGCAGCTTGGTAGCCCGCAATCTCAATGAGCAGTTCTTC CASSLVARNLNEQFF
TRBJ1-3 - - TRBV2 TGTGCCAGCAATCGAGTTCCGGGACTAAATCCCTCTGGAAACACCATATATTTT CASNRVPGLNPSGNTIYF
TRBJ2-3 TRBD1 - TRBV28 TGTGCCAGCAGTTTGGACAGGGTGAGCACAGATACGCAGTATTTT CASSLDRVSTDTQYF
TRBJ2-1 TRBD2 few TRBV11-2 TGTGCCAGCAGCTTGGCTAGCGGCTACAATGAGCAGTTCTTC CASSLASGYNEQFF
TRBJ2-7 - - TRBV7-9 TGTGCCAGCAGCACGCAGGAGCAGTACTTC CASSTQEQYF
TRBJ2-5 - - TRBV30 TGTGCCTGGAGTGCGAGCCCCGGGGCCCAGTACTTC CAWSASPGAQYF
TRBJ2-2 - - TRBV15 TGTGCCACCAGCAGAGATTCCCAGGGGGAGCTGTTTTTT CATSRDSQGELFF
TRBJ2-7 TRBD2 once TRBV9 TGTGCCAGCAGCGTAGCAGCGGGGGGGCTCTACGAGCAGTACTTC CASSVAAGGLYEQYF
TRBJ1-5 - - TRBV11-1 TGTGCCAGCAGCCGCGGGGGGGGGAGCAATCAGCCCCAGCATTTT CASSRGGGSNQPQHF
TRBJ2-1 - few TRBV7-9 TGTGCCAGCAGCTTAGCGGGAGGCTTCAATGAGCAGTTCTTC CASSLAGGFNEQFF
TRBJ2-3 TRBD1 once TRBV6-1 TGTGCCAGCAGTGGCTTCAGGGACAGCGGCACAGATACGCAGTATTTT CASSGFRDSGTDTQYF
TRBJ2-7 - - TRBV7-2 TGTGCCAGCAGCTTAGGGCGGGGGCAAGGTGAGCAGTACTTC CASSLGRGQGEQYF
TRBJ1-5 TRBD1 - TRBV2 TGTGCCAGTTCCCGGGACAGAGGCCAGCCCCAGCATTTT CASSRDRGQPQHF
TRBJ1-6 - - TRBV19 TGTGCCAGTAGTCAAAGGACAGCTAATTCACCCCTCCACTTT CASSQRTANSPLHF
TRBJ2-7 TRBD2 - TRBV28 TGTGCCAGCAGGAGCGGGAGTACCTACGAGCAGTACTTC CASRSGSTYEQYF
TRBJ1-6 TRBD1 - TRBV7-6 TGTGCCAGCAGCTTGGACAGGGGCTCACCCCTCCACTTT CASSLDRGSPLHF
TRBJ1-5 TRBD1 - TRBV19 TGTGCCAGTAGTATCAACAGGGGTGAGCCCCAGCATTTT CASSINRGEPQHF
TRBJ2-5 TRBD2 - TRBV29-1 TGCAGCGTTGAGGCGGGAGGGGAGGGGACCCAGTACTTC CSVEAGGEGTQYF
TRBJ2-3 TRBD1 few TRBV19 TGTGCCAGTAGTCACAGGGGGGATACGCAGTATTTT CASSHRGDTQYF
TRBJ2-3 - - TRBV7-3 TGTGCCAGCAGCTTCACCCAGGGTAGCACAGATACGCAGTATTTT CASSFTQGSTDTQYF
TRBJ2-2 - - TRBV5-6 TGTGCCAGCAGCTTTCGGGGTCCAAACACCGGGGAGCTGTTTTTT CASSFRGPNTGELFF
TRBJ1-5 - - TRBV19 TGTGCCAGTAGTATAGAAGCCCGGGGGAGATCCCAGCCCCAGCATTTT CASSIEARGRSQPQHF
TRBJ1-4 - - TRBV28 TGTGCCGGAGGGGACGCAACTAATGAAAAACTGTTTTTT CAGGDATNEKLFF
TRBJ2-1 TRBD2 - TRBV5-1 TGCGCCAGCAGCTTAACTAGCGGGGGGTTTATTAGCTCCTACAATGAGCAGTTCTTC CASSLTSGGFISSYNEQFF
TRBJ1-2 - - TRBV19 TGTGCCAGTAGTCCCCAGGGGAACTATGGCTACACCTTC CASSPQGNYGYTF
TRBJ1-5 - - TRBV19 TGTGCCAGTAGTATATCCCGGGGAGATCAGCCCCAGCATTTT CASSISRGDQPQHF
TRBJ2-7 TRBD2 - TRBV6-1 TGTGCCAGCAGTGCCCCCTTAGCGGGAGGCCCCTACGAGCAGTACTTC CASSAPLAGGPYEQYF
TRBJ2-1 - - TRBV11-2 TGTGCCAGCAGCTTGGCGGATTCATACAATGAGCAGTTCTTC CASSLADSYNEQFF
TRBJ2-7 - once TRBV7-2 TGTGCCAGCAGCTTATCGTATGGGGGGAGTAAGTACGAGCAGTACTTC CASSLSYGGSKYEQYF
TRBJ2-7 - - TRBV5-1 TGCGCCAGCAGCTTGAAGGGAGCAGGGGAACCCTACGAGCAGTACTTC CASSLKGAGEPYEQYF
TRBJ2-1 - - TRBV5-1 TGCGCCAGCAGGATTCTAGCAAGCTCCTACAATGAGCAGTTCTTC CASRILASSYNEQFF
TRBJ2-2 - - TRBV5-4 TGTGCCAGCAGCTTGTCCGACACCGGGGAGCTGTTTTTT CASSLSDTGELFF
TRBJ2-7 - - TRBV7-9 TGTGCCAGCAGCTTGACTTCCTACGAGCAGTACTTC CASSLTSYEQYF
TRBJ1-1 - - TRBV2 TGTGCCAGCAGTGAGCGTGGACTCTTCACGGGAGCTTTCTTT CASSERGLFTGAFF